Below, 9 T cell receptor beta chains from the same sample are listed, as sequenced in a study of control samples from healthy donors and cancer patients. The data were produced by immunoSEQ multiplex PCR, yet TCRdb's version contains in-frame clones alone and is incomplete. The table has about 84,000 clones, about 79% seen once. Sequencing used PBMCs. These receptors were obtained from a man aged 55 to 70 with head and neck cancer.

The chain links TRBV6-1 to TRBJ2-3, with unresolved D. This CDR3 is built from 15 residues. Looked up from germline, CDR1 is MNHNS and CDR2 is SASEGT. Trimming cost V 1 base and J 1 base, with 9 bases left between them. CDR3 residues: CASSEGLIRTDTQYF. The DNA for the CDR3 is TGTGCCAGCAGTGAAGGGTTAATTCGCACAGATACGCAGTATTTT.

Only one count was recorded for this clone. The V gene is TRBV28, the J gene TRBJ2-2; D is unclear. Germline CDR1 reads MDHEN; CDR2 reads SYDVKM. V lost 6 bases and J lost 5, with 22 bases in between. The CDR3 covers 17 residues. The CDR3: CASRELGSPRRTGELFF. DNA of the CDR3: TGTGCCAGCAGGGAATTAGGGTCTCCCCGCAGGACCGGGGAGCTGTTTTTT.

The V gene is TRBV6-1, the J gene TRBJ1-2; the D gene is possibly TRBD1 (6 bases). The CDR3 length is 16 residues. CDR1 and CDR2 from the germline V gene are MNHNS and SASEGT. The V end was cut by 2 bases, the J end by 2 bases, with 15 bases between. In DNA, the CDR3 is TGTGCCAGCAGTGAATGGGTGCAGGGGACAAACTATGGCTACACCTTC. Its protein product is CASSEWVQGTNYGYTF.

This chain joins TRBV6-5 and TRBJ2-7; 7 nucleotides match TRBD1. Germline values: CDR1 MNHEY, CDR2 SVGAGI. Trimming cost V 2 bases and J 3 bases; bases outside gene matches: 7. The CDR3 has 15 amino acids. The CDR3 nucleotides are TGTGCCAGCAGTTACCAGGGGGTCCTAAACTACGAGCAGTACTTC. This gives the protein CASSYQGVLNYEQYF.

This clone occurred a few times. The rearrangement links TRBV5-1 to TRBJ2-7; the D gene is possibly TRBD1 (6 bases). The CDR3 has 17 amino acids. Trimming shortened V by 3 bases and J by 1 base, and 20 bases separated the two germline ends. The germline V gene encodes CDR1 SGHRS and CDR2 YFSETQ. In DNA form, the CDR3 reads TGCGCCAGCAGCTCGATCACCAGGACAGTAAAATCCTACGAGCAGTACTTC. Residues: CASSSITRTVKSYEQYF.

V gene TRBV6-5 combines with J gene TRBJ2-3, with a weak D call TRBD2 (6 bases). Germline CDR1 reads MNHEY; CDR2 reads SVGAGI. V was cut by 7 bases and J by 3 bases, with 8 bases left in between. The CDR3 loop spans 12 amino acids. The CDR3 nucleotides are TGTGCCAGCAAAAGCGGGACAGATACGCAGTATTTT. It encodes CASKSGTDTQYF.

The CDR3 bases are TGTGCCAGCAGGCCGGCCCCAGGGGGTAATCAGCCCCAGCATTTT. It is translated as CASRPAPGGNQPQHF. The rearrangement links TRBV6-6 to TRBJ1-5; 7 bases map to TRBD1. The CDR3 length is 15 residues. Germline CDR1 is MNHNY and CDR2 is SVGAGI (reference sequence). With V trimmed by 6 bases and J by 4 bases, 9 bases remained unmatched.

The genes are TRBV4-2 and TRBJ2-1, with TRBD2 matching over 9 bases. Germline CDR1 LGHNA, CDR2 YNFKEQ. The CDR3 runs 17 residues. V lost 4 bases and J lost 8; bases outside the gene matches: 15. The CDR3 bases are TGTGCCAGCAGCCCCCTCACCCCGGGACTAGCTGGCCATGAGCAGTTCTTC. Its protein is CASSPLTPGLAGHEQFF.

The J gene is TRBJ2-7, the V gene TRBV19; TRBD2 matches 11 bases. The length of the CDR3 is 18 residues. Germline V lookup: CDR1 LNHDA, CDR2 SQIVND (reference sequence). V lost 4 bases to trimming and J lost 2 bases; unmatched junction nucleotides: 13. The CDR3 nucleotides read TGTGCCAGTAGTACCCTCGAGGGTAGCGGGAGGGCGGCCTACGAGCAGTACTTC. It codes for CASSTLEGSGRAAYEQYF.